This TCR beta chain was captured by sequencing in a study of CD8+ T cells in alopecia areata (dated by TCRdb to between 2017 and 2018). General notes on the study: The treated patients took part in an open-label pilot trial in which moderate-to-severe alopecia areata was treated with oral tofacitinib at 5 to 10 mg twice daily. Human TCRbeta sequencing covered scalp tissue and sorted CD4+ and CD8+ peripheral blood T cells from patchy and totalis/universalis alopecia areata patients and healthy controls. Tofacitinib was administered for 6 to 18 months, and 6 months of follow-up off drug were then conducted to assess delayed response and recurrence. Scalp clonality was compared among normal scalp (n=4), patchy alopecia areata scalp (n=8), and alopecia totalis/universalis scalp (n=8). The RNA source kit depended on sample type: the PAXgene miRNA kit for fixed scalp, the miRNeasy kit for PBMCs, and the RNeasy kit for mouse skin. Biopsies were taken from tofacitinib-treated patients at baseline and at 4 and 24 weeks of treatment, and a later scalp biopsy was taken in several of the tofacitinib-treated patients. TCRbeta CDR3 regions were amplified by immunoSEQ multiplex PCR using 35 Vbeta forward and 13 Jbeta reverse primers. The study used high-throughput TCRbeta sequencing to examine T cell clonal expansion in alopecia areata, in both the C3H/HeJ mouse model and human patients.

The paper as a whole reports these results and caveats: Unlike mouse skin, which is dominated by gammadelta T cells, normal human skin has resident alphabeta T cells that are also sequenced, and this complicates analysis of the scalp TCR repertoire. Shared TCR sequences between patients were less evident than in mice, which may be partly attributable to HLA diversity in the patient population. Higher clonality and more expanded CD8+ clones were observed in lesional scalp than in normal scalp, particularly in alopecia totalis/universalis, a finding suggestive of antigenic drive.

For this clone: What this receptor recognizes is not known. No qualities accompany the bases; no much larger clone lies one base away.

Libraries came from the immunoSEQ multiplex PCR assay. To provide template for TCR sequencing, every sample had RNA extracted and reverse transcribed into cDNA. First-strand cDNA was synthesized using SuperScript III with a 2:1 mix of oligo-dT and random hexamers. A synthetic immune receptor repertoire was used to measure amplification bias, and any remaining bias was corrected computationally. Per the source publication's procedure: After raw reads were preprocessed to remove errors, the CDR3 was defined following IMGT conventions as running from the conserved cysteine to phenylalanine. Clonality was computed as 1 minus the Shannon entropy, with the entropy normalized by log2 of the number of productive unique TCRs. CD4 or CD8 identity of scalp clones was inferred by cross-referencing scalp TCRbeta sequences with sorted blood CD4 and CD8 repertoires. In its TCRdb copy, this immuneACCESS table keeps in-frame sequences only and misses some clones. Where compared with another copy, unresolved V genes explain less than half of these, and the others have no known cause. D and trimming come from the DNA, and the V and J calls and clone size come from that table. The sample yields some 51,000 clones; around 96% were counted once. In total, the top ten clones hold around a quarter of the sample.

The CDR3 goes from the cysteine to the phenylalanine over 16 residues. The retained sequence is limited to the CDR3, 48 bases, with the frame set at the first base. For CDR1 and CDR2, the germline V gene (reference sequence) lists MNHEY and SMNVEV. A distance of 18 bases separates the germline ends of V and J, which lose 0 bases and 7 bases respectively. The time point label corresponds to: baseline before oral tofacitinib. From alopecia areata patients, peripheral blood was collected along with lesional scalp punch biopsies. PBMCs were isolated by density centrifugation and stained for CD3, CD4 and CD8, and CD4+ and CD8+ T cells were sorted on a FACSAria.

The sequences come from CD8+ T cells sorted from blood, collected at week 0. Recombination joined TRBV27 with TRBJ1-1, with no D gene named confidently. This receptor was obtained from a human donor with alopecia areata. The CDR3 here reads CASSLSASQTRIEAFF. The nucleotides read TGTGCCAGCAGTTTATCCGCCTCCCAAACGAGGATTGAAGCTTTCTTT.